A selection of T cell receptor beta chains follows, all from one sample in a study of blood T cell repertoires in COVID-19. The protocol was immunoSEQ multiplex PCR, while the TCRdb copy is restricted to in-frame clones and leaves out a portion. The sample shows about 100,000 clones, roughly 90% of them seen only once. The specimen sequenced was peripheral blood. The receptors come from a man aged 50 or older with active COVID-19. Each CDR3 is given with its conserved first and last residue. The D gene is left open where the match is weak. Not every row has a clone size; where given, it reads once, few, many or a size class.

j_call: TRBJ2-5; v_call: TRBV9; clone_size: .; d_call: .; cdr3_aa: CASSVSSQETQYF; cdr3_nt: TGTGCCAGCAGCGTGTCCAGCCAAGAGACCCAGTACTTC
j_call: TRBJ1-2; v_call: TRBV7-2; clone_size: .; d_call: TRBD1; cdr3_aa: CASSYQDREIYGYTF; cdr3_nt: TGTGCCAGCAGCTACCAGGACAGGGAAATCTATGGCTACACCTTC
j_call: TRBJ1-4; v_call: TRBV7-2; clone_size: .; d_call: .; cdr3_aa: CASSQARVGEKLFF; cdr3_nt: TGTGCCAGCAGCCAAGCGCGTGTAGGTGAAAAACTGTTTTTT
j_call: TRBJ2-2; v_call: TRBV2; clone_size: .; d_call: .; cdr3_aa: CASSENTNTGELFF; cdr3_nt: TGTGCCAGCAGTGAAAACACCAACACCGGGGAGCTGTTTTTT
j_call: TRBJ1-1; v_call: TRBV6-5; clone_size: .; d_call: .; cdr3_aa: CASRRGQRNTEAFF; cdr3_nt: TGTGCCAGCAGACGTGGACAGCGTAACACTGAAGCTTTCTTT
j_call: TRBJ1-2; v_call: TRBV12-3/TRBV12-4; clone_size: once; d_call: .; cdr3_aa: CASRARGGYTF; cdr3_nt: TGTGCCAGCAGGGCCCGGGGAGGCTACACCTTC
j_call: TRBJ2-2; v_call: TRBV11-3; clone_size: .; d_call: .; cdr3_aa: CASNLDLTGRANTGELFF; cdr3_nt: TGTGCCAGCAACTTAGATCTCACAGGACGAGCGAACACCGGGGAGCTGTTTTTT
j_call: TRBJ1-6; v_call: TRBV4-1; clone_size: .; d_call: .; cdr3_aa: CASTGLQGNSPLHF; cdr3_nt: TGCGCCAGCACCGGGTTGCAGGGTAATTCACCCCTCCACTTT
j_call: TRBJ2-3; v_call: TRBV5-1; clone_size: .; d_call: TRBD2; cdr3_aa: CASTLAGVTDTQYF; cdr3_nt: TGCGCCAGCACCCTAGCGGGAGTCACAGATACGCAGTATTTT
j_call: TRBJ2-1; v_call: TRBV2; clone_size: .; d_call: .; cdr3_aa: CASKLSDNEQFF; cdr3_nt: TGTGCCAGCAAATTGAGCGATAATGAGCAGTTCTTC
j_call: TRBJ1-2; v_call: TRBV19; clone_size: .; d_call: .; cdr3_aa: CASSSAVTAPINYGYTF; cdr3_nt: TGTGCCAGTAGTTCCGCGGTGACAGCTCCAATTAACTATGGCTACACCTTC
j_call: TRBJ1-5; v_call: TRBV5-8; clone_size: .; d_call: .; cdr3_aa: CASSRKGGRGNQPQHF; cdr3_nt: TGTGCCAGCAGCCGAAAGGGGGGGCGAGGGAATCAGCCCCAGCATTTT
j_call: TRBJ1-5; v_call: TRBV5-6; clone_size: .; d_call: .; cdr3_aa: CASSWGGRGQPQHF; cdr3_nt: TGTGCCAGCAGCTGGGGGGGAAGGGGACAGCCCCAGCATTTT
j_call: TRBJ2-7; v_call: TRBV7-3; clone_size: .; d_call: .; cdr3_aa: CASSSLDRPYEQYF; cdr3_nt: TGTGCCAGCAGCTCCTTAGACAGACCCTACGAGCAGTACTTC
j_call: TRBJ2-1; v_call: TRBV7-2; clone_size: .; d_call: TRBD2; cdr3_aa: CASSLRLAGEEPIYNEQFF; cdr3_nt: TGTGCCAGCAGCTTACGACTAGCGGGAGAAGAGCCTATATATAATGAGCAGTTCTTC
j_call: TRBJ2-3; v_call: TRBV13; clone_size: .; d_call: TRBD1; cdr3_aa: CASSPRPDRKNQILTDTQYF; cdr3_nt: TGTGCCAGCAGCCCCCGCCCGGACAGGAAAAACCAGATCCTCACAGATACGCAGTATTTT
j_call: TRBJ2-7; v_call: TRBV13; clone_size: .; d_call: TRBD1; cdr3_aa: CASSPGQGLGEQYF; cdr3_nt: TGTGCCAGCAGCCCCGGACAGGGGTTGGGGGAGCAGTACTTC
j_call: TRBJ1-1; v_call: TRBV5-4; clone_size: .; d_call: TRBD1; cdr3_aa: CASRPDRRGTEAFF; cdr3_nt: TGTGCCAGCAGACCGGACAGGAGAGGCACTGAAGCTTTCTTT
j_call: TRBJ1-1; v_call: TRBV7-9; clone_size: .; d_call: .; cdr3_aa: CASIKEEVNTEAFF; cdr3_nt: TGTGCCAGCATCAAGGAGGAGGTGAACACTGAAGCTTTCTTT
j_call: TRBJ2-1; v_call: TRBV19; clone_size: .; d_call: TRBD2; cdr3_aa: CASSILAGATYNEQFF; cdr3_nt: TGTGCCAGTAGTATACTAGCGGGTGCAACCTACAATGAGCAGTTCTTC
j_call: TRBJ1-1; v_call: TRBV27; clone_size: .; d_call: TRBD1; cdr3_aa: CASRGSTGGGEAFF; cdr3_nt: TGTGCCAGCAGGGGCTCGACAGGGGGAGGTGAAGCTTTCTTT
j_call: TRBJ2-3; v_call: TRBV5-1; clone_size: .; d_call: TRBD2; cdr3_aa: CASSLDLAGGQDTQYF; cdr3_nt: TGCGCCAGCAGCTTGGATCTAGCGGGGGGGCAGGATACGCAGTATTTT
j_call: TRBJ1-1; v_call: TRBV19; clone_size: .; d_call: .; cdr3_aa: CASTGGAGMNTEAFF; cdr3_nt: TGTGCCAGTACGGGAGGGGCAGGGATGAACACTGAAGCTTTCTTT
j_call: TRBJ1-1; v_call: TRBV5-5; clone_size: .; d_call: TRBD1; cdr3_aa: CASSYLGTGGTEAFF; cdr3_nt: TGTGCCAGCAGCTACCTCGGGACAGGGGGTACTGAAGCTTTCTTT
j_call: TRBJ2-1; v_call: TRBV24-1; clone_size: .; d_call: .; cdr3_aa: CATSVGTSADEQFF; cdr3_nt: TGTGCCACCAGTGTGGGGACTTCAGCTGATGAGCAGTTCTTC
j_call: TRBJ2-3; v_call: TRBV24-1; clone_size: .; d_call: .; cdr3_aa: CATSEQRGMDTQYF; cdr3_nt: TGTGCCACCAGTGAGCAACGGGGGATGGATACGCAGTATTTT
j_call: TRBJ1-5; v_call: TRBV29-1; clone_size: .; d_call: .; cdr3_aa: CSGQVSGNQPQHF; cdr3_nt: TGCAGCGGACAAGTTAGTGGCAATCAGCCCCAGCATTTT
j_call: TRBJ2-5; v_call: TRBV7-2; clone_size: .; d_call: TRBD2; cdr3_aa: CASSFRLAGYQETQYF; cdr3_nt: TGTGCCAGCAGCTTCAGACTAGCGGGTTACCAAGAGACCCAGTACTTC
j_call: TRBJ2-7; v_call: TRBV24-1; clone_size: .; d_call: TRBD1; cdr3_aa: CATSAVTGNEQYF; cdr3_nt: TGTGCCACCAGTGCCGTGACAGGGAACGAGCAGTACTTC
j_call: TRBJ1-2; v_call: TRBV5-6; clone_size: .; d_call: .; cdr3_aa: CASSADGGRYGYTF; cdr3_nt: TGTGCCAGCAGCGCTGACGGCGGTCGTTATGGCTACACCTTC
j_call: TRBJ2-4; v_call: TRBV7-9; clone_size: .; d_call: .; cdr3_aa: CASSLPDPLDNIQYF; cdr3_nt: TGTGCCAGCAGCTTACCAGACCCCCTAGATAACATTCAGTACTTC
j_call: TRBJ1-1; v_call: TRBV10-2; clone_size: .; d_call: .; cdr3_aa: CASSAGPRGGNTEAFF; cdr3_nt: TGCGCCAGCAGTGCGGGACCGCGAGGGGGGAACACTGAAGCTTTCTTT
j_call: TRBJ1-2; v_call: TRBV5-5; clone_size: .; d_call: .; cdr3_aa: CASSLDGTKINYGYTF; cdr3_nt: TGTGCCAGCAGCTTGGACGGGACAAAAATTAACTATGGCTACACCTTC
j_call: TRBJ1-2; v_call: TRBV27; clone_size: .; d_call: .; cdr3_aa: CASRTGLTSYGYTF; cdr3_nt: TGTGCCAGCAGGACAGGCCTAACCTCCTATGGCTACACCTTC
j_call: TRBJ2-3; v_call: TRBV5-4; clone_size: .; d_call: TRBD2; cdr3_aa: CASSLAGTRGDTQYF; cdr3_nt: TGTGCCAGCAGCCTGGCGGGGACTAGGGGAGATACGCAGTATTTT
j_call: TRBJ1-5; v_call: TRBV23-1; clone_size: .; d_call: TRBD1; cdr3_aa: CASSPKRTGTNQPQHF; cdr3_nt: TGCGCCAGCAGTCCGAAGCGGACAGGGACCAATCAGCCCCAGCATTTT
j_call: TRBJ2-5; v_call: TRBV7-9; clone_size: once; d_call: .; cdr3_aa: CASSRQVQETQYF; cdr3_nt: TGTGCCAGCAGCCGACAAGTCCAAGAGACCCAGTACTTC
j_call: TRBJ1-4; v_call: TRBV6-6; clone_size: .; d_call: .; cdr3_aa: CASSYFGQSNEKLFF; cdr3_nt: TGTGCCAGCAGTTACTTCGGACAGAGTAATGAAAAACTGTTTTTT
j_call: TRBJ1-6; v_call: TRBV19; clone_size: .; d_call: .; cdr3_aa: CASSMRRELAYNSPLHF; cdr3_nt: TGTGCCAGTAGTATGAGAAGGGAGCTTGCGTATAATTCACCCCTCCACTTT
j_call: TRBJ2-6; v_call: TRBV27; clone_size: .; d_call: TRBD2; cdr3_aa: CASSTASGGYSGANVLTF; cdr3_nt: TGTGCCAGCAGTACCGCTAGCGGGGGATACTCTGGGGCCAACGTCCTGACTTTC
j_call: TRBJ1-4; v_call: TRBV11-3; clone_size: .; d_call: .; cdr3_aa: CASSLTRGNEKLFF; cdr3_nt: TGTGCCAGCAGCTTAACCCGCGGTAATGAAAAACTGTTTTTT
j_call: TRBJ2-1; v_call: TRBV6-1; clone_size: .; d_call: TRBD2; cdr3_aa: CASSETWGGSYNEQFF; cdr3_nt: TGTGCCAGCAGTGAAACGTGGGGGGGCTCCTACAATGAGCAGTTCTTC
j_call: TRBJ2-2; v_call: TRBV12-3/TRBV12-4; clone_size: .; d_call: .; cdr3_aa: CASRRDSTGELFF; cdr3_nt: TGTGCCAGCAGGCGCGACAGCACCGGGGAGCTGTTTTTT
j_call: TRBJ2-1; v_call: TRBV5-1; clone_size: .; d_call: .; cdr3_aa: CASSLAGTPNVQFF; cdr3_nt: TGCGCCAGCAGCTTGGCCGGGACTCCCAATGTGCAGTTCTTC
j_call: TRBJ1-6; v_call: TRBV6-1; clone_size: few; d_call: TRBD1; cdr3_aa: CASSEDRGITPLHF; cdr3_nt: TGTGCCAGCAGTGAAGACAGGGGGATTACACCCCTCCACTTT
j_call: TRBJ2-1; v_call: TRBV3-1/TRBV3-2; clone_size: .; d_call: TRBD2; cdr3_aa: CASMGSGTGEQFF; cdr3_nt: TGTGCCAGCATGGGTAGCGGGACGGGTGAGCAGTTCTTC
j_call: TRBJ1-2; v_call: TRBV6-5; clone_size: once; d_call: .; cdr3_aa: CASKQTTWGYTF; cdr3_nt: TGTGCCAGCAAACAGACAACTTGGGGCTACACCTTC
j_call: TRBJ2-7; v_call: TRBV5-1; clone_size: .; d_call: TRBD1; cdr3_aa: CASSRDRVKDEQYF; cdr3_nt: TGCGCCAGCAGCCGGGACAGGGTTAAGGACGAGCAGTACTTC
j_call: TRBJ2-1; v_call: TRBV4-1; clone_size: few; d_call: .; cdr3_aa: CASSQLGGQYNEQFF; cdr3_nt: TGCGCCAGCAGCCAACTGGGCGGACAGTACAATGAGCAGTTCTTC
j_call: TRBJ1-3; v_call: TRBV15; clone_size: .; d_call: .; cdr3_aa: CATSRDDRNQPGNTIYF; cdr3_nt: TGTGCCACCAGCAGAGATGACAGGAACCAGCCCGGAAACACCATATATTTT
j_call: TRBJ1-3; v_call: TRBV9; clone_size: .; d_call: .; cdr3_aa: CASSLLGHAAGNTIYF; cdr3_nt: TGTGCCAGCAGCCTCCTGGGACACGCAGCTGGAAACACCATATATTTT
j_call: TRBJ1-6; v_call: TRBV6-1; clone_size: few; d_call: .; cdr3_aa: CASSERGSYNSPLHF; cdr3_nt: TGTGCCAGCAGTGAAAGGGGTTCCTATAATTCACCCCTCCACTTT
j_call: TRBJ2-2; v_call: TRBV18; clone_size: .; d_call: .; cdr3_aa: CASSKIGGTAGSGELFF; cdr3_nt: TGTGCCAGCTCTAAAATCGGCGGCACTGCAGGGTCCGGGGAGCTGTTTTTT